This entry lists 30 T cell receptor beta chains sequenced from one sample in a study of T-cell reconstitution after alpha-beta-depleted transplantation in children. Preparation of the TCRbeta library was carried out with unique molecular identifiers. Each CDR3 protein gets one entry after TCRdb re-called the PCR reads with MiXCR. The sample records about 510,000 distinct CDR3 sequences, about an eighth being singletons. This sample comprised PBMCs, mostly from graft donor cells, obtained 180 days after TCRalphabeta/CD19-depleted stem cell transplant. The source of these receptors is a female patient between 2 and 10 years old who had a stem cell transplant for aplastic anemia, so the T cells may come from the graft donor.

CDR3 DNA sequence: TGTGCCTGGAGTGTACGGGACCGGAGTAATATTGAAGCTTTCTTT. This encodes CAWSVRDRSNIEAFF. The chain couples TRBV30 to TRBJ1-1; TRBD1 might be the D (5 bases). V was pared by 0 bases and J by 7 bases, with 18 bases between. This CDR3 comprises 15 residues. In germline, CDR1 is GTSNPN, CDR2 SVGIG (reference sequence).

This clonotype was seen only a few times. V usage is TRBV5-1 and J usage is TRBJ2-7; D possibly corresponds to TRBD2 (6 bases). The CDR3 consists of 16 residues. Germline values: CDR1 SGHRS, CDR2 YFSETQ. V was clipped by 0 bases and J by 3 bases, with 16 bases between them. CDR3 coding DNA: TGCGCCAGCAGCTTGGAGCCGGGACTGGGAATCTACGAGCAGTACTTC. Protein: CASSLEPGLGIYEQYF.

This clonotype has a handful of counts. The J gene is TRBJ2-2, the V gene TRBV20-1, with 8 nucleotides matching TRBD2. This CDR3 is 14 amino acids long. V lost 6 bases, J lost 6 bases, and 9 bases stayed unmatched. Germline CDR1 and CDR2: DFQATT and SNEGSKA (reference sequence). CDR3 DNA sequence: TGCAGTGCCCCGAAACAGCGGGAGCCCGGGGAGCTGTTTTTT. Residues: CSAPKQREPGELFF.

This clonotype was counted many times. V is TRBV6-5 and J is TRBJ2-7, with D perhaps given as TRBD1 or TRBD2 (5 bases each). V lost 2 bases to trimming and J lost 1 base, with 9 bases between them. Germline CDR1 MNHEY, CDR2 SVGAGI. The CDR3 sequence is 14 residues long. CDR3 DNA: TGTGCCAGCAGTTACCGGGACGGATCCTACGAGCAGTACTTC. Its protein product is CASSYRDGSYEQYF.

There are many counts of this clonotype. The genes are TRBV11-1 and TRBJ2-7; 15 bases are a match to TRBD2. V trimming: 1 base; J trimming: 0 bases; junction bases outside the gene matches: 7. CDR3 size: 19 residues. Germline V gives CDR1 SGHAT, CDR2 FQDESV (reference sequence). The DNA for the CDR3 is TGTGCCAGCAGCTTAGGGTTTGGGACTAGCGGGGGGAGCTCCTACGAGCAGTACTTC. This encodes CASSLGFGTSGGSSYEQYF.

The chain combines TRBV19 with TRBJ2-1, with 8 bases that match TRBD2. CDR1 and CDR2 (germline): LNHDA, SQIVND (reference sequence). The CDR3 is 16 amino acids. With 0 bases clipped from V and 6 bases from J, the junction kept 7 bases outside the gene matches. In DNA form, the CDR3 reads TGTGCCAGTAGTATAGATCCAGCGGGAGCGCGCAATGAGCAGTTCTTC. Its protein is CASSIDPAGARNEQFF. Drawing the rest from reference TRBV19 and TRBJ2-1, the complete variable domain is DGGITQSPKYLFRKEGQNVTLSCEQNLNHDAMYWYRQDPGQGLRLIYYSQIVNDFQKGDIAEGYSVSREKKESFPLTVTSAQKNPTAFYLCASSIDPAGARNEQFFGPGTRLTVL.

This clonotype showed up just a few times. The chain couples TRBV5-5 to TRBJ2-5; 11 bases match TRBD2. Germline CDR1 and CDR2: SGHKS and YYEKEE (reference sequence). V lost 1 base to trimming and J lost 5 bases; unmatched junction nucleotides: 10. The CDR3 is 17 residues long. DNA of the CDR3: TGTGCCAGCAGCTTGACCGTAGCGGGAGGGCCTCAGGAGACCCAGTACTTC. It yields the protein CASSLTVAGGPQETQYF.

This chain links TRBV5-6 with TRBJ2-2; D may match TRBD1 or TRBD2 (5 bases each). The germline V and J ends were trimmed by 8 bases and 2 bases, with 22 bases remaining between them. This CDR3 region has 17 residues. The germline CDR1 and CDR2 sequences are SGHDT and YYEEEE. The CDR3 nucleotides are TGTGCCAGGAGCCCGGGGCTAGCTAGCCTTAACACCGGGGAGCTGTTTTTT. Translated: CARSPGLASLNTGELFF.

This clonotype was seen a handful of times. V is TRBV20-1 and J is TRBJ1-2; D gene unclear. Germline-derived CDR1 and CDR2 are DFQATT and SNEGSKA (reference sequence). The V end was cut by 0 bases, the J end by 5 bases, with 10 bases between. The CDR3 length is 13 residues. CDR3 nucleotide sequence: TGCAGTGCTAGAGACCGACGAGGATATGGCTACACCTTC. Its protein product is CSARDRRGYGYTF.

This clonotype was observed many times. J is TRBJ2-7 and V is TRBV20-1; TRBD1 matches 9 bases. Germline-derived CDR1 and CDR2 are DFQATT and SNEGSKA (reference sequence). This CDR3 has 13 residues. Trimming at V came to 5 bases and at J to 5 bases, leaving 7 bases not matched to a gene. The CDR3 loop is CSALDRGRDEQYF. DNA of the CDR3: TGCAGTGCTCTGGACAGGGGTCGCGACGAGCAGTACTTC.

This clonotype turned up a few times. V and J are TRBV20-1 and TRBJ2-5; 7 positions match TRBD2. The CDR3 contains 13 residues. Germline values: CDR1 DFQATT, CDR2 SNEGSKA (reference sequence). Losses at the gene ends were 5 bases for V and 5 bases for J; bases not matched to a gene: 8. The CDR3 coding sequence is TGCAGTGCTGGTAGGGGTAGCGGGGAGACCCAGTACTTC. Amino acid sequence: CSAGRGSGETQYF.

This clonotype was detected only a few times. The chain is built from TRBV19 and TRBJ1-1, with a weak D call TRBD1 (6 bases). Germline loops: CDR1 LNHDA, CDR2 SQIVND (reference sequence). Trimming took off 5 bases at V and 3 bases at J, with 13 bases between the two ends. This CDR3 contains 14 residues. The CDR3 DNA follows: TGTGCCAGTAGTCTGGACAGATTGTACACTGAAGCTTTCTTT. Its protein product is CASSLDRLYTEAFF.

This clonotype was picked up many times. CDR3 amino acids: CSVDGQGPSYEQYF. The DNA of the CDR3 is TGCAGCGTTGACGGTCAGGGGCCCTCCTACGAGCAGTACTTC. The gene calls are TRBV29-1 and TRBJ2-7; possibly TRBD1 for D (6 bases). The CDR3 is made up of 14 amino acids. The V end lost 3 bases, the J end lost 0 bases, and 12 bases lay between the germline ends. Germline V gene data show CDR1 as SQVTM and CDR2 as ANQGSEA.

About this clonotype: Just one base apart from a much larger clone, this may be a read error. In nucleotides, the CDR3 is TGTGCCAGCCGGCTAGCGGGAAGAGAGCGGTTCTTC. Residues: CASRLAGRERFF. The V and J genes are TRBV12-3 or TRBV12-4 and TRBJ2-1; TRBD2 aligns across 9 bases. The CDR3 contains 12 residues.

This clonotype was seen a handful of times. The chain uses TRBV6-5 and TRBJ2-2; D remains unclear. The CDR3 has 12 residues. CDR1 MNHEY and CDR2 SVGAGI come from the germline V gene. Trimming stripped 7 bases from V and 7 bases from J, with 10 bases between. The CDR3 nucleotides read TGTGCCAGCACCTCGGATGACGGGGAGCTGTTTTTT. Translated: CASTSDDGELFF.

This clonotype came up a few times. The J gene is TRBJ1-2, the V gene TRBV12-3 or TRBV12-4; D not certain. V was clipped by 3 bases and J by 5 bases, with 10 bases between them. CDR3 length equals 13 residues. The CDR3 here is CASSLERSYGYTF. In DNA form, the CDR3 reads TGTGCCAGCAGTTTGGAGCGGAGTTATGGCTACACCTTC.

This clonotype was picked up a small number of times. The rearrangement links TRBV2 to TRBJ2-7; maybe TRBD1 (5 bases). The V gene's germline CDR1 is SNHLY and CDR2 FYNNEI. Between the trimmed V and J ends, which lost 6 bases and 0 bases, there was a span of 6 bases. This CDR3 contains 12 residues. CDR3 protein: CASRQVSYEQYF. The CDR3 nucleotides read TGTGCCAGCAGACAGGTCTCCTACGAGCAGTACTTC.

This clonotype turned up a few times. The rearrangement uses TRBV4-2 and TRBJ1-1; possible D gene TRBD1, 6 bases. V was cut by 1 base and J by 4 bases, with 19 bases left in between. Germline lookup yields CDR1 LGHNA and CDR2 YNFKEQ. CDR3 size: 17 residues. In nucleotides, the CDR3 is TGTGCCAGCAGCCAAGTCCCCCGTAGACAGGCGGGCACTGAAGCTTTCTTT. The encoded protein is CASSQVPRRQAGTEAFF.

This clonotype turned up a few times. The V call is TRBV2, the J call TRBJ1-1, with a tentative D call TRBD1 (5 bases). Trimming took 6 bases from V and 8 from J, leaving 16 bases between them. The CDR3 extends over 13 amino acids. Germline loops: CDR1 SNHLY, CDR2 FYNNEI. The CDR3 region has the DNA TGTGCCAGCAGCGGTCAGGGAAAGATGGAAGCTTTCTTT. Its protein is CASSGQGKMEAFF.

The gene calls are TRBV28 and TRBJ2-4; 7 bases are shared with TRBD1. Germline V lookup: CDR1 MDHEN, CDR2 SYDVKM. V shed 7 bases, J shed 5 bases, and the junction held 5 bases outside the gene matches. The CDR3 totals 13 residues. The CDR3 loop is CASTLQGQNIQYF. As DNA, the CDR3 is TGTGCCAGCACATTACAGGGGCAAAACATTCAGTACTTC.

This clonotype appeared a few times. The chain carries TRBV20-1 and TRBJ2-5; D is uncertain. CDR3 size: 14 residues. The germline V gene has CDR1 DFQATT and CDR2 SNEGSKA (reference sequence). Trimming removed 3 bases at V and 5 bases at J, with 16 bases between. The CDR3 is CSASAPLVRETQYF. CDR3 coding DNA: TGCAGTGCTAGTGCCCCTCTAGTGAGGGAGACCCAGTACTTC.

This clonotype was counted a few times. This chain links TRBV7-2 with TRBJ2-1, with 13 bases that match TRBD2. This CDR3 has 13 residues. CDR1 is SGHTA, CDR2 FQGNSA, per germline. Losses at the gene ends were 6 bases for V and 14 bases for J; bases not matched to a gene: 7. CDR3 nucleotides: TGTGCCAGCAGACCGGGACTAGCGGGGTTAAAGTTCTTC. Its protein product is CASRPGLAGLKFF.

A few counts support this clonotype. The chain uses TRBV5-1 and TRBJ1-5; weak D call: TRBD1 (5 bases). The V end lost 0 bases, the J end lost 9 bases, and 19 bases lay between the germline ends. Germline V gene lookup returns CDR1 SGHRS and CDR2 YFSETQ. The CDR3 has 16 residues. The CDR3: CASSLAPGHRVSPQHF. The DNA for the CDR3 is TGCGCCAGCAGCTTGGCCCCTGGACACCGGGTATCGCCCCAGCATTTT.

This clonotype was counted only a few times. The rearrangement joins TRBV7-8 to TRBJ1-5, with D maybe TRBD1 (5 bases). This CDR3 is 15 amino acids long. Germline values: CDR1 SGHVS, CDR2 FQNEAQ. V was trimmed by 2 bases and J by 7 bases, leaving 15 bases between them. The CDR3 bases are TGTGCCAGCAGCTTATTGTGGGGCGCGCAACAGCCCCAGCATTTT. It specifies CASSLLWGAQQPQHF.

As to this clonotype: Compared with germline, one end of the junction differs, possibly owing to a read error. CDR3 residues: CASSLDGESFF. In DNA form, the CDR3 reads TGTGCCAGCAGCTTAGACGGTGAATCTTTCTTT. The V gene is TRBV11-2, the J gene TRBJ1-1, with unresolved D. Germline V CDR1 and CDR2: SGHAT, FQNNGV. This CDR3 contains 11 residues.

This clonotype appeared a few times. This chain uses TRBV6-2 or TRBV6-3 with TRBJ2-7, with 7 bases that match TRBD1. This CDR3 is 17 amino acids long. The germline V gene has CDR1 MNHEY and CDR2 SVGEGT. With V trimmed by 0 bases and J by 2 bases, 10 bases remained unmatched. Here the CDR3 reads CASSYSLKTGLAYEQYV. In nucleotides, the CDR3 is TGTGCCAGCAGTTACTCCCTCAAGACAGGGCTTGCCTACGAGCAGTACGTC.

This clonotype was seen a few times. The chain joins TRBV7-2 to TRBJ2-1; D is perhaps TRBD2 (5 bases). Trimming pared 2 bases from V and 9 bases from J, leaving 20 bases between. This CDR3 is built from 16 residues. The germline CDR1 and CDR2 sequences are SGHTA and FQGNSA. CDR3 loop: CASSLKVAGYRGEQFF. CDR3 in DNA: TGTGCCAGCAGCTTAAAGGTAGCAGGTTATCGGGGTGAGCAGTTCTTC.

This clonotype was seen at least ten times. The chain links TRBV12-3 or TRBV12-4 to TRBJ2-7, with 12 bases fitting TRBD2. The CDR3 contains 18 residues. V gave up 3 bases and J gave up 6 bases; unmatched junction bases: 15. DNA of the CDR3: TGTGCCAGCAGTTTGCGGACTAGCGGGATATCCGCTTGGGGCGAGCAGTACTTC. Encoded protein: CASSLRTSGISAWGEQYF.

This clonotype has only a few counts. The chain combines TRBV20-1 with TRBJ2-7; 13 bases align to TRBD2. This CDR3 contains 16 residues. V was clipped by 3 bases and J by 3 bases; unmatched bases: 8. Germline V lookup: CDR1 DFQATT, CDR2 SNEGSKA (reference sequence). The CDR3 region is CSARPPGLAGDYEQYF. The DNA of the CDR3 is TGCAGTGCTAGGCCCCCCGGACTAGCGGGAGACTACGAGCAGTACTTC.

At least ten counts were recorded for this clonotype. The J gene is TRBJ2-1, the V gene TRBV7-9; D gene unclear. Per germline, CDR1 SEHNR and CDR2 FQNEAQ (reference sequence). V was pared by 0 bases and J by 0 bases, with 6 bases between. CDR3 length equals 15 residues. CDR3 in DNA: TGTGCCAGCAGCTTAGCGGTAAGCTCCTACAATGAGCAGTTCTTC. Residues: CASSLAVSSYNEQFF.